This T cell receptor (beta chain) was documented in a study of cytomegalovirus exposure and HLA in healthy donors. Study-level findings and limits: Later on, an analysis showed TCR association rates differing by HLA locus, with DRB1 the most and HLA-C the fewest. A few CMV-associated chains proved CMV antigen-specific in vitro. TCR beta sequences reportedly predicted the HLA-A and HLA-B alleles of most subjects accurately.

A note on this clone: Antigen specificity is unknown.

Germline V gene sequence: CDR1 MNHNS, CDR2 SASEGT. This CDR3 spans 15 amino acids. Trimming cost V 4 bases and J 8 bases; bases outside gene matches: 12. 13 Jbeta primers and 60 Vbeta primers were used for the PCR. Sequenced by immunoSEQ multiplex PCR; TCRdb stores in-frame clones only, minus some. The profile shows 150,000 to 200,000 clones, about 86% of them singletons. The sequenced sample consisted of PBMCs. The sequence was collected from a woman between 18 and 29 years old in good health and CMV-seronegative. This chain uses TRBV6-1 with TRBJ1-2; 8 bases are a match to TRBD1. The CDR3 here is CASSGDRGIDGGYTF. The CDR3 bases are TGTGCCAGCAGTGGCGACAGGGGTATTGATGGGGGCTACACCTTC.